Sequencing of this TCR beta chain was carried out in a study of vaccination effects on CD4 cells after COVID-19. Study-wide points: Early timepoints after infection were absent, and convalescent patients were few in the study. Clones of infection and vaccine origin contracted markedly late after vaccination. Healthy vaccinees' vaccine-induced clones included only 1 of 255 that recognized common cold coronaviruses.

Concerning this clone: Antigen specificity is unknown.

Germline CDR1 and CDR2: MNHEY and SMNVEV (reference sequence). The CDR3 contains 15 residues. Trimming removed 4 bases from V and 1 base from J, with 14 bases in between. Method: immunoSEQ multiplex PCR; TCRdb's copy keeps in-frame clones and lacks some. The data contain around 40,000 clones, about 70% of them singletons. Following 10 days of culture, CD4+ T cells were isolated. This clonotype originated in a human donor who received a COVID-19 vaccine. This material consisted of CD4+ T cells from PBMCs cultured without peptide, taken before COVID-19 vaccination. The chain uses TRBV27 and TRBJ2-7; the D gene is possibly TRBD2 (6 bases). The CDR3 DNA sequence: TGTGCCAGCAGTTCCCTCGGGAGTACTTCCTACGAGCAGTACTTC. This codes for CASSSLGSTSYEQYF.